The 7 T cell receptor beta chains in this list originate from one sample, sequenced in a study of OX40 agonist ivuxolimab in advanced cancers. Some clones are missing from TCRdb's copy, which holds only in-frame ones; the method was immunoSEQ multiplex PCR. The sample lists some 100,000 clones, 86% occurring once. The sequenced sample was CD4+ or CD8+ T cells sorted from blood, obtained in a trial of the OX40 agonist ivuxolimab. Receptors originate from an adult with an advanced solid tumor such as melanoma, head and neck, liver or kidney cancer.

V gene TRBV28 combines with J gene TRBJ1-2; D is unclear. This CDR3 is 12 amino acids long. The germline V gene encodes CDR1 MDHEN and CDR2 SYDVKM. The V and J ends lost 8 bases and 2 bases respectively, with 9 bases between them. CDR3 loop: CASSFVNYGYTF. CDR3 nucleotide sequence: TGTGCCAGCTCATTCGTAAACTATGGCTACACCTTC.

This clone showed up just once. The V gene is TRBV5-1, the J gene TRBJ2-1; 10 nucleotides line up with TRBD2. Germline V gene lookup returns CDR1 SGHRS and CDR2 YFSETQ. There are 15 residues in the CDR3. The trim removed 1 base at V and 4 bases at J, leaving 2 bases unmatched. The CDR3, as DNA: TGCGCCAGCAGCTTGTTAGCGGGAGGTTACAATGAGCAGTTCTTC. Its protein is CASSLLAGGYNEQFF.

The genes are TRBV18 and TRBJ1-1; TRBD1 matches 7 bases. The CDR3 spans 17 residues. V shed 4 bases, J shed 5 bases, and the junction held 16 bases outside the gene matches. The germline CDR1 and CDR2 sequences are KGHSH and LQKENI. The CDR3 is CASSLNTLAGGRTEAFF. CDR3 DNA: TGTGCCAGCTCACTCAATACCTTGGCAGGGGGAAGGACTGAAGCTTTCTTT.

The chain has TRBV7-6 and TRBJ2-7; the match to TRBD2 covers 10 bases. This CDR3 contains 15 residues. With 1 base clipped from V and 4 bases from J, the junction kept 4 bases outside the gene matches. CDR1 is SGHVS and CDR2 is FNYEAQ in the germline V gene. The CDR3 coding sequence is TGTGCCAGCAGCTTAGGGCTAGCGGGAGAATACGAGCAGTACTTC. The encoded protein is CASSLGLAGEYEQYF.

The chain links TRBV19 to TRBJ2-3, with D possibly TRBD1 on 6 matching bases. Per germline, CDR1 LNHDA and CDR2 SQIVND (reference sequence). Trimming removed 5 bases from V and 3 bases from J, with 15 bases in between. The CDR3 has 15 amino acids. The CDR3 reads CASSLQGRRTDTQYF. CDR3 DNA: TGTGCCAGTAGTTTACAGGGCAGGAGGACAGATACGCAGTATTTT.

V gene TRBV27 combines with J gene TRBJ2-1; TRBD2 might be the D (5 bases). Germline V gene data show CDR1 as MNHEY and CDR2 as SMNVEV (reference sequence). V lost 4 bases and J lost 14, with 18 bases in between. This CDR3 region has 13 residues. CDR3 loop: CASSSLGIFEEFF. CDR3 DNA sequence: TGTGCCAGCAGTTCTCTCGGGATCTTCGAAGAGTTCTTC.

The gene calls are TRBV10-3 and TRBJ2-4; a possible D gene is TRBD2 (5 bases). V was pared by 2 bases and J by 1 base, with 15 bases between. The CDR3 consists of 17 residues. Germline V gives CDR1 ENHRY, CDR2 SYGVKD. In nucleotides, the CDR3 is TGTGCCATCAGTGAGCCACTAGGTCCCCCGGCCAAAAACATTCAGTACTTC. Translated, it gives CAISEPLGPPAKNIQYF.